The rows below give T cell receptor beta chains drawn from one sample of a study of blood T cell repertoires in COVID-19. TCRdb keeps only in-frame clones here, not all; method: immunoSEQ multiplex PCR. The repertoire consists of some 300,000 clones, with about 90% occurring once and the leading ten covering 1.5% to 2%. Source material: peripheral blood. The receptors here all came from a woman aged 25 to 39 with COVID-19, enrolled during active disease. The CDR3 runs from the conserved cysteine through the conserved F or W. A D gene is named only where the DNA matches it firmly. Rows may omit the clone size; those that give it use once, few, many or a size class.

TRBJ2-5	NA	NA	TRBV12-3/TRBV12-4	TGTGCCAGCAGTTTAAGCGTGGCGGAGACCCAGTACTTC	CASSLSVAETQYF
TRBJ1-3	once	NA	TRBV12-1	TGTGCCAGCAGCTGCCCCCATCTGGACAGGGCTGGAAACACCATATATTTT	CASSCPHLDRAGNTIYF
TRBJ2-5	NA	TRBD1	TRBV5-6	TGTGCCAGCAGCTTAACCGGGACAGGGGTTGAGACCCAGTACTTC	CASSLTGTGVETQYF
TRBJ1-2	NA	TRBD1	TRBV9	TGTGCCAGCAGCACCAACAGGGGAGGCTATGGCTACACCTTC	CASSTNRGGYGYTF
TRBJ1-1	once	NA	TRBV7-9	TGTGCCAGCAGTTCTTCAGGGCCCACTGAAGCTTTCTTT	CASSSSGPTEAFF
TRBJ2-3	NA	TRBD2	TRBV7-9	TGTGCCAGCAGCCTTTTCGGAGCGGGGAGTAGCACAGATACGCAGTATTTT	CASSLFGAGSSTDTQYF
TRBJ1-2	few	TRBD1	TRBV6-5	TGTGCCAGCAAGACAGGGTTTGGCTACACCTTC	CASKTGFGYTF
TRBJ2-1	NA	TRBD1	TRBV7-8	TGTGCCAGCAGTTCCAGGACAGGTACTTGGAATGAGCAGTTCTTC	CASSSRTGTWNEQFF
TRBJ2-5	once	TRBD2	TRBV4-1	TGCGCCAGCAGCCAAACGAGCGGGACGAGTAAGACCCAGTACTTC	CASSQTSGTSKTQYF
TRBJ1-4	NA	NA	TRBV11-2	TGTGCCAGCAGCCCCGGGGCTGGGACACTGGTTGAAAAACTGTTTTTT	CASSPGAGTLVEKLFF
TRBJ2-7	NA	TRBD1	TRBV4-1	TGCGCCAGCAGCCAACCGGGACAGGCAACCTACGAGCAGTACTTC	CASSQPGQATYEQYF
TRBJ2-1	NA	NA	TRBV6-5	TGTGCCAGCAGTTACCGCGGCGGATATGAGCAGTTCTTC	CASSYRGGYEQFF
TRBJ2-7	NA	TRBD2	TRBV4-2	TGTGCCAGCAGCCCAACAGAGGCTAGCGGGGCCTACGAGCAGTACTTC	CASSPTEASGAYEQYF
TRBJ1-4	NA	NA	TRBV5-1	TGCGCCAGCAGCCCAGGACAGAGGGGAGAAAAACTGTTTTTT	CASSPGQRGEKLFF
TRBJ1-2	NA	NA	TRBV28	TGTGCCAGCAGTCCCCAGGGCTATGGCTACACCTTC	CASSPQGYGYTF
TRBJ1-6	NA	TRBD1	TRBV27	TGTGCCAGCAGTTTACAGGGGGGCAATTCACCCCTCCACTTT	CASSLQGGNSPLHF
TRBJ1-1	NA	NA	TRBV27	TGTGCCAGCAGCTCCAACACTGAAGCTTTCTTT	CASSSNTEAFF
TRBJ2-3	NA	TRBD1	TRBV27	TGTGCCAGCAGTCTAAAACTCGGGACAGCCACTAGCACAGATACGCAGTATTTT	CASSLKLGTATSTDTQYF
TRBJ1-2	once	NA	TRBV4-3	TGCGCCAGCAGCCTCGCCGACAGGAGTAACTATGGCTACACCTTC	CASSLADRSNYGYTF
TRBJ1-5	NA	TRBD1	TRBV5-5	TGTGCCAGCAGCGTAACAGGGGGCGGTAATCAGCCCCAGCATTTT	CASSVTGGGNQPQHF
TRBJ1-1	NA	NA	TRBV3-1/TRBV3-2	TGTGCCAGCACTAGGGGGTTGAACACTGAAGCTTTCTTT	CASTRGLNTEAFF
TRBJ1-6	NA	TRBD1	TRBV19	TGTGCCAGTAGTATCGACAGGGTAGGAAATTCACCCCTCCACTTT	CASSIDRVGNSPLHF
TRBJ1-2	NA	NA	TRBV7-2	TGTGCCAGCAGCTTATCTGGGGCCCTTAACTATGGCTACACCTTC	CASSLSGALNYGYTF
TRBJ1-3	NA	NA	TRBV5-8	TGTGCCAGCAGCCAATTTGGGGGGACCTCTGGAAACACCATATATTTT	CASSQFGGTSGNTIYF
TRBJ1-4	few	TRBD1	TRBV10-1	TGCGCCAGCAGCGGGACAGAAGATGAAAAACTGTTTTTT	CASSGTEDEKLFF
TRBJ1-5	NA	NA	TRBV20-1	TGCAGTGCTAGTTTCAGGGGTGATTATCAGCCCCAGCATTTT	CSASFRGDYQPQHF
TRBJ1-6	NA	NA	TRBV11-2	TGTGCCAGCAGCTTAGTGTCCAGGGAACAACTATACAATTCACCCCTCCACTTT	CASSLVSREQLYNSPLHF